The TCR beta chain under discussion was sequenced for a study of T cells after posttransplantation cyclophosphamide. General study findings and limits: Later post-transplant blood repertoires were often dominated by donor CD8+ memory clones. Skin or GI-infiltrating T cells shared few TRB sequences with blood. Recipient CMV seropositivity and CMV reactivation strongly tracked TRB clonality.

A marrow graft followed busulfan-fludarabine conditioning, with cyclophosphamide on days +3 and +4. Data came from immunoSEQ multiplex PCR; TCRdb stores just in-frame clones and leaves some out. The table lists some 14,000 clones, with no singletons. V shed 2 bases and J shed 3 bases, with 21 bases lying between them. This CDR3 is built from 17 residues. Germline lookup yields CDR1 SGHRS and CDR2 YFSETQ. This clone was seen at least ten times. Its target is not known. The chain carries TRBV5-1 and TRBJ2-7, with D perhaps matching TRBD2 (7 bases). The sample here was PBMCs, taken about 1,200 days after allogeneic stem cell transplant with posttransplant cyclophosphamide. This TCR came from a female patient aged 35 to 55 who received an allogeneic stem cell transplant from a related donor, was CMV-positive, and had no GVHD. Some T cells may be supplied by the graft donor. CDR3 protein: CASSFRPRGGGLYEQYF. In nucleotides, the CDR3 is TGCGCCAGCAGCTTTAGGCCCCGGGGAGGGGGGCTCTACGAGCAGTACTTC.